This T cell receptor (beta chain) was profiled in a study of cytomegalovirus exposure and HLA in healthy donors. Notes on the study in general: The authors judged a highly shared variant cluster likely a sequencing artifact.

The length of the CDR3 is 15 residues. Germline CDR1 MNHEY, CDR2 SVGAGI. V dropped 4 bases and J dropped 2; count of bases not matched to a gene: 5. About this clone: Its antigen is currently unknown.

Primers included in the PCR were 60 Vbeta and 13 Jbeta primers. The method was immunoSEQ multiplex PCR; TCRdb's version includes in-frame clones alone and lacks a portion of them. Its clone listing holds fewer than 150,000 clones. This clonotype was sampled from a woman aged 60 to 75 in good health and CMV-seronegative. V gene TRBV6-5 combines with J gene TRBJ1-2; 9 nucleotides match TRBD1. The sequencing input was PBMCs. CDR3 amino acids: CASSSLTGGNYGYTF. The CDR3 region has the DNA TGTGCCAGCAGTTCCCTTACAGGGGGCAACTATGGCTACACCTTC.